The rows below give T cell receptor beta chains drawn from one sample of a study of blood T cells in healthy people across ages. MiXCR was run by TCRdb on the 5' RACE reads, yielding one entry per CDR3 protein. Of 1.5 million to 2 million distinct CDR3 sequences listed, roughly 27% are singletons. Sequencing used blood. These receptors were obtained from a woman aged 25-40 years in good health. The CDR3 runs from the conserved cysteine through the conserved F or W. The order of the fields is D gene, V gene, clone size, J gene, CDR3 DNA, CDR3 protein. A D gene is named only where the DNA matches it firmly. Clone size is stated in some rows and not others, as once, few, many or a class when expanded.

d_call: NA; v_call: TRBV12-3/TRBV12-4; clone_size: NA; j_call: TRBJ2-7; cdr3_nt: TGTGCCAGCAGCACCACAACGGGGATCTCTGATACGCAGTACTTC; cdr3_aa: CASSTTTGISDTQYF
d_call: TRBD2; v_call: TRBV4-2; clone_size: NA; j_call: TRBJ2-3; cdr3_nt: TGTGCCAGCAGCCAAGAATGGTCATCGACTAGCGGGGGCTTTAGCACAGATATGCAGTATTTT; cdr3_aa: CASSQEWSSTSGGFSTDMQYF
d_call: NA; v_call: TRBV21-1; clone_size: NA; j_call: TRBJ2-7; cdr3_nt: TGTGCCAGCAGCAAATCCCGGGGCTACTCCTACGAGCAGTACTTC; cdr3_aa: CASSKSRGYSYEQYF
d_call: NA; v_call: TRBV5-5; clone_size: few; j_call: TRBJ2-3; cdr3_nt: TGTGCCAGCAGCTTGATCTGGAGCACAGATACGCAGTATTTT; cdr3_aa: CASSLIWSTDTQYF
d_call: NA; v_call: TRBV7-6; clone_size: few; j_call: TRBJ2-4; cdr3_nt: TGTGCCAGCAGCTTAGCTTTAGGGGGAACCATTCAGTACTTC; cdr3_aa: CASSLALGGTIQYF
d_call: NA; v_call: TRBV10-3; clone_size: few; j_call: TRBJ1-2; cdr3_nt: TGTGCCATCAGCGCCAGGGGTGGGGATGGCTACACCTTC; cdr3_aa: CAISARGGDGYTF
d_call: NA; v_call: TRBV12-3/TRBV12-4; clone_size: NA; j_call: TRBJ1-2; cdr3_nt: TGTGCCAGCAGTTTAAATCCCCGCGACAAGTACGGCTACACCTTC; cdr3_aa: CASSLNPRDKYGYTF
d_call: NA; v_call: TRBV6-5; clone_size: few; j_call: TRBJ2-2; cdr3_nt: TGTGCCAGCAGTTACGAGCGTTCGGGGGAGCTGTTTTTT; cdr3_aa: CASSYERSGELFF
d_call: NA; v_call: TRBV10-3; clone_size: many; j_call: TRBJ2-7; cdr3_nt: TGTGCCACTAACCGGGGCTTATCAGAGGGAGGTGAGCAGTACTTC; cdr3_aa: CATNRGLSEGGEQYF
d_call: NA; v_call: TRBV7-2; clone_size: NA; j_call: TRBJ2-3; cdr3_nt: TGTGCCAGCACCCCTGCCACAGATACGCAGTATTTT; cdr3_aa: CASTPATDTQYF
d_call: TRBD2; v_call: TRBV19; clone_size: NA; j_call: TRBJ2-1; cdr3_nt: TGTGCCAGTAGAAACCCCGGTAGCGGGAGTGGTTCTGAGCAGTTCTTC; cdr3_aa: CASRNPGSGSGSEQFF
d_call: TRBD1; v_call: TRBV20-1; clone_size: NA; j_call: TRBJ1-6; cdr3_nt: TGCAGTGCTCGACAGGGTCATAATTCACCCCTCCACTTT; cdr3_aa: CSARQGHNSPLHF
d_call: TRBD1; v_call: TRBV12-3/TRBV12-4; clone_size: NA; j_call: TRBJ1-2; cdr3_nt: TGTGCCAGCAGTCGTACACAGACAGGGGGGTATGGCTACACCTTC; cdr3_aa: CASSRTQTGGYGYTF
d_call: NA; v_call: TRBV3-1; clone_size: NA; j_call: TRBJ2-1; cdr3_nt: TGTGCCAGCAGCCCTGGCTGGGGGGGCGGCTCCTACAATGAGCAGTTCTTC; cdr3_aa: CASSPGWGGGSYNEQFF
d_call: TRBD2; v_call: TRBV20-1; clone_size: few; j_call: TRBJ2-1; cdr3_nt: TGCAGTGCCAGTACCATCGGGAGGAGCCCCTACAATGAGCAGTTCTTC; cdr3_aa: CSASTIGRSPYNEQFF
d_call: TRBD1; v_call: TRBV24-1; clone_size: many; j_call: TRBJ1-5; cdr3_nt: TGTGCCACCAGTCCCGGGACAGGCCCTTCCCAGCCCCAGCATTTT; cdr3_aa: CATSPGTGPSQPQHF
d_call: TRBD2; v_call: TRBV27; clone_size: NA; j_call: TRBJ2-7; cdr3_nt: TGTGCCAGCAGTCCACGGGTGCGGGAGTCCTACAATGAGCAGTACTTC; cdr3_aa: CASSPRVRESYNEQYF
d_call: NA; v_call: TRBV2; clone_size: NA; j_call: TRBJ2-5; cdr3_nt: TGTGCCAGCAATAAAAGGGGGGACCAAGAGACCCAGTACTTC; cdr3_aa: CASNKRGDQETQYF
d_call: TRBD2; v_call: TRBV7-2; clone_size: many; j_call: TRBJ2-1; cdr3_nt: TGTGCCAGCAGCTTTAGCGGGAAGGGGCAGTTCTTC; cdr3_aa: CASSFSGKGQFF
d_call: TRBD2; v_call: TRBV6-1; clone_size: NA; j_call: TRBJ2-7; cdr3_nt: TGTGCCACCTCACGGACTAGCGCTTCCTACGAGCAGTACTTC; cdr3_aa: CATSRTSASYEQYF
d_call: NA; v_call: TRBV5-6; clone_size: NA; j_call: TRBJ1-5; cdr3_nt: TGTGCCAGCAGCTTGGCGGGGACAAGCAATCAGCCCCAGCATTTT; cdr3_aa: CASSLAGTSNQPQHF
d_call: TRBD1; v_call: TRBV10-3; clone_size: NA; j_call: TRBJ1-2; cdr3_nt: TGTGCCATCAGTGAGTCAGGGGGCGCGGGAGGCTACACCTTC; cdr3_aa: CAISESGGAGGYTF
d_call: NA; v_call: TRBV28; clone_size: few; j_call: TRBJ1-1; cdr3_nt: TGTGCCAGCAGAGAGGGCCTTAACAGAATAAACACTGAAGCTTTCTTT; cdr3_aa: CASREGLNRINTEAFF
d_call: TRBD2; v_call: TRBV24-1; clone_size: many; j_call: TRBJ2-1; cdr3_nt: TGTGCCACCAGTGACCCGGGACTAGCGGGGGACAATGAGCAGTTCTTC; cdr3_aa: CATSDPGLAGDNEQFF
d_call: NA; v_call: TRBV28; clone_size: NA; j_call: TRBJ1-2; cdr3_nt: TGTGCCAGCAGCCATAAGCTAAGACAGAACTATGGCTGCACCTTC; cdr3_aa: CASSHKLRQNYGCTF